Below, 3 T cell receptor beta chains from the same sample are listed, as sequenced in a study of blood T cell repertoires in COVID-19. Assay: immunoSEQ multiplex PCR; the TCRdb copy retains only in-frame clones and omits some. The table records 300,000 or so clones, around 80% of them present only once. The specimen was peripheral blood. Receptors were obtained from a woman in her fifties or sixties with acute or convalescent COVID-19.

About this clone itself: This sample also contains other DNA sequences that code for the same CDR3. This chain's CDR3 is CASSRDSYNSPLHF. The DNA of the CDR3 is TGTGCCAGCAGTCGGGACAGCTATAATTCACCCCTCCACTTT. The J gene is TRBJ1-6, the V gene TRBV6-5; 7 bases map to TRBD1. The CDR3 is 14 amino acids. Germline CDR1 reads MNHEY; CDR2 reads SVGAGI. Unmatched junction bases numbered 1, after V lost 5 bases and J lost 3 bases.

This chain uses TRBV30 with TRBJ1-2; D is ambiguous. This CDR3 has 12 residues. V was clipped by 4 bases and J by 6 bases, with 12 bases between them. Germline V gives CDR1 GTSNPN, CDR2 SVGIG (reference sequence). The CDR3 nucleotides read TGTGCCTGGAAACGTCCGAGTGATGGCTACACCTTC. Protein: CAWKRPSDGYTF. The full variable domain, completed using reference TRBV30 and TRBJ1-2, is SQTIHQWPATLVQPVGSPLSLECTVEGTSNPNLYWYRQAAGRGLQLLFYSVGIGQISSEVPQNLSASRPQDRQFILSSKKLLLSDSGFYLCAWKRPSDGYTFGSGTRLTVV.

The chain is built from TRBV6-6 and TRBJ2-3, with 15 bases matching TRBD2. V shed 5 bases and J 6 bases; nucleotides not matched to a gene: 9. The CDR3 spans 17 residues. The germline V gene encodes CDR1 MNHNY and CDR2 SVGAGI (reference sequence). CDR3 nucleotide sequence: TGTGCCAGCAGTCCCGGGACTAGCGGGGGGTCGAGGGATACGCAGTATTTT. The encoded protein is CASSPGTSGGSRDTQYF.